This TCR beta chain was identified during a study of beta chain features in type 1 diabetes. Study context: The study examined around 100 million sorted cells across all samples.

All of the isolated RNA was reverse transcribed, so expressed TCRB transcripts were sequenced. Only in-frame clones appear in the TCRdb table, and some are missing; sequencing was by immunoSEQ multiplex PCR. The sample holds approximately 250,000 clones, roughly an eighth seen once. Comments on this clone: The antigen is undetermined.

V lost 5 bases and J 6 bases, leaving 14 bases between the germline ends. This CDR3 spans 15 amino acids. Per the germline V gene, CDR1 is MNHEY and CDR2 is SMNVEV (reference sequence). The study's findings and limits: VDJ junctions in type 1 diabetes patients carried more deletions and fewer insertions. Among all four CD4+ subsets, Type 1 diabetes patients had TCRB CDR3s that were moderately but significantly shorter.

This TCR came from a woman in her thirties or forties in good health. The sample was naive CD4+ T cells from blood. The chain employs TRBV27 and TRBJ1-6; a weak D match, TRBD1 (6 bases). CDR3: CASSLKQGSNSPLHF. Written as DNA, the CDR3 is TGTGCCAGCAGTCTCAAACAGGGATCTAATTCACCCCTCCACTTT.